These 28 T cell receptor beta chains were sequenced from one sample in a study of T cell responses to AZD1222 COVID-19 vaccine. Profiled with immunoSEQ multiplex PCR; TCRdb holds only in-frame clones, not every one. The sample shows fewer than 110,000 clones, about 88% of them seen only once. The starting material was peripheral blood, obtained on day 0 of AZD1222 vaccination. The receptors stem from an adult in good health.

The rearrangement joins TRBV7-2 to TRBJ1-1; no clear D. CDR1 is SGHTA and CDR2 is FQGNSA in the germline V gene. The CDR3 runs to 13 residues. Between the trimmed V and J ends, which lost 1 base and 6 bases, there was a span of 9 bases. The chain's CDR3 is CASSLVTNAEAFF. The CDR3 region has the DNA TGTGCCAGCAGCTTAGTGACAAATGCTGAAGCTTTCTTT.

The V gene is TRBV12-3 or TRBV12-4, the J gene TRBJ2-3; perhaps TRBD1 as D (5 bases). This CDR3 region has 13 residues. V lost 8 bases and J 2 bases, leaving 11 bases between the germline ends. The CDR3 is CASGAQNTDTQYF. In DNA, the CDR3 is TGTGCCAGCGGGGCCCAAAACACAGATACGCAGTATTTT.

J is TRBJ2-3 and V is TRBV5-1; 8 bases agree with TRBD2. Looked up from germline, CDR1 is SGHRS and CDR2 is YFSETQ. The CDR3 runs to 17 residues. The junction had 7 bases not matched to a gene; V was cut back by 0 bases and J by 1 base. CDR3 amino acids: CASSLGAGDFRTDTQYF. The CDR3, as DNA: TGCGCCAGCAGCTTGGGAGCGGGAGACTTCCGCACAGATACGCAGTATTTT. Together with reference TRBV5-1 and TRBJ2-3, the CDR3 gives the full variable domain: KAGVTQTPRYLIKTRGQQVTLSCSPISGHRSVSWYQQTPGQGLQFLFEYFSETQRNKGNFPGRFSGRQFSNSRSEMNVSTLELGDSALYLCASSLGAGDFRTDTQYFGPGTRLTVL.

The rearrangement uses TRBV14 and TRBJ1-1; 10 positions agree with TRBD1. Germline V gene lookup returns CDR1 SGHDN and CDR2 FVKESK. The J segment lost 1 base and the V segment lost 4 bases, leaving 6 bases of the junction unmatched. The CDR3 covers 16 residues. The CDR3 sequence is CASSRPGTGANTEAFF. The DNA for the CDR3 is TGTGCCAGCAGCCGGCCCGGGACAGGGGCGAACACTGAAGCTTTCTTT.

The chain recombines TRBV28 with TRBJ1-1; D is unresolved. V lost 2 bases, J lost 8 bases, and 12 bases lay in between. This CDR3 has 13 residues. Germline-derived CDR1 and CDR2 are MDHEN and SYDVKM. CDR3 sequence reads: CASSLAEGTEAFF. The CDR3 DNA is TGTGCCAGCAGTTTAGCGGAGGGCACCGAAGCTTTCTTT.

CDR3 in DNA: TGTGCCAGCAGTTTACGGACAGGGCTTCAGCCCCAGCATTTT. Protein: CASSLRTGLQPQHF. The J gene is TRBJ1-5, the V gene TRBV28; TRBD1 agrees at 8 bases. CDR3 length: 14 residues. Germline V CDR1 and CDR2: MDHEN, SYDVKM. The trim removed 2 bases at V and 6 bases at J, leaving 3 bases unmatched.

Of note for this clone: Mismatch with germline at one junction end may stem from a read error. The rearrangement links TRBV19 to TRBJ1-2, with 7 bases matching TRBD1. There are 15 residues in the CDR3. The germline V gene has CDR1 LNHDA and CDR2 SQIVND (reference sequence). The CDR3 region is CASSVDRVAFYGYTF. CDR3 DNA: TGTGCCAGTAGTGTAGACAGGGTCGCCTTCTATGGCTACACCTTC.

The CDR3 protein is CAISAETVNYGYTF. The CDR3 nucleotides are TGTGCCATCAGTGCCGAGACAGTTAACTATGGCTACACCTTC. The rearrangement links TRBV10-3 to TRBJ1-2; D possibly corresponds to TRBD1 (5 bases). The ends were cut back, 4 bases at V and 1 base at J, with 10 bases in the middle. The CDR3 contains 14 residues. The germline CDR1 and CDR2 sequences are ENHRY and SYGVKD.

This sequence joins TRBV13 and TRBJ2-7, with 12 bases aligning to TRBD2. This CDR3 is 16 amino acids long. Per the germline V gene, CDR1 is PRHDT and CDR2 is FYEKMQ (reference sequence). With V trimmed by 5 bases and J by 7 bases, 12 bases remained unmatched. The CDR3 sequence: CASSRQTSGRSKEQYF. The CDR3 bases are TGTGCCAGCAGCCGCCAGACTAGCGGGAGATCGAAAGAGCAGTACTTC.

The chain joins TRBV6-5 to TRBJ1-2, with 8 bases lining up with TRBD1. The junction had 9 bases not matched to a gene; V was cut back by 4 bases and J by 5 bases. The CDR3 totals 15 residues. Per the germline V gene, CDR1 is MNHEY and CDR2 is SVGAGI. CDR3 bases: TGTGCCAGCAGTTGGGGAGGACAGGGCGTGTATGGCTACACCTTC. It translates to CASSWGGQGVYGYTF.

The chain couples TRBV2 to TRBJ2-7; unclear D gene. V was trimmed by 1 base and J by 0 bases, leaving 10 bases between them. Looked up from germline, CDR1 is SNHLY and CDR2 is FYNNEI. The CDR3 has 15 amino acids. The CDR3 DNA sequence: TGTGCCAGCAGTGAAGATAACTATAGCTCCTACGAGCAGTACTTC. Its protein product is CASSEDNYSSYEQYF.

The chain has TRBV6-5 and TRBJ2-3, with D perhaps TRBD1 or TRBD2 (6 bases each). Germline assignment: CDR1 MNHEY and CDR2 SVGAGI. This CDR3 has 15 amino acids. Trimming stripped 8 bases from V and 3 bases from J, with 18 bases between. The CDR3 DNA is TGTGCCAGCTCAAAAGCCGGGGGCGCGACAGATACGCAGTATTTT. It specifies CASSKAGGATDTQYF.

The V and J genes are TRBV19 and TRBJ1-1; 9 bases are shared with TRBD1. This CDR3 comprises 16 residues. V shed 4 bases, J shed 1 base, and the junction held 7 bases outside the gene matches. Germline assignment: CDR1 LNHDA and CDR2 SQIVND (reference sequence). The CDR3 sequence is CASSSRDRAKNTEAFF. The CDR3 bases are TGTGCCAGTAGTAGCCGGGACAGGGCCAAGAACACTGAAGCTTTCTTT.

The CDR3 protein is CASSPRQVASGANVLTF. In DNA, the CDR3 is TGTGCCAGCTCACCAAGACAGGTTGCCTCTGGGGCCAACGTCCTGACTTTC. V is TRBV18 and J is TRBJ2-6; a weak D match, TRBD1 (6 bases). Trimming stripped 2 bases from V and 0 bases from J, with 11 bases between. CDR3 length: 17 amino acids. The germline CDR1 and CDR2 sequences are KGHSH and LQKENI.

V gene TRBV6-5 combines with J gene TRBJ2-7; a possible D gene is TRBD2 (6 bases). The CDR3 runs 13 residues. Germline lookup yields CDR1 MNHEY and CDR2 SVGAGI. Trimming took off 7 bases at V and 5 bases at J, with 15 bases between the two ends. The chain's CDR3 is CASTEVGGNEQYF. The DNA for the CDR3 is TGTGCCAGCACCGAGGTAGGCGGGAACGAGCAGTACTTC.

This clone was picked up a small number of times. CDR3 nucleotides: TGTGCCTGGAGTAGCAGGGGCAGAGGCTACACCTTC. Encoded protein: CAWSSRGRGYTF. The rearrangement joins TRBV30 to TRBJ1-2; the D gene is possibly TRBD1 (6 bases). This CDR3 has 12 amino acids. Germline CDR1 GTSNPN, CDR2 SVGIG (reference sequence). V lost 2 bases and J 8 bases, leaving 12 bases between the germline ends.

The chain couples TRBV5-1 to TRBJ2-1, with 10 bases aligning to TRBD1. CDR3 length: 15 residues. Germline CDR1 and CDR2: SGHRS and YFSETQ. The V gene end was trimmed by 4 bases and the J gene end by 6 bases; junction bases not matched to a gene: 7. CDR3 sequence reads: CASSPGDRGRNEQFF. The CDR3, as DNA: TGCGCCAGCAGCCCAGGGGACAGGGGACGCAATGAGCAGTTCTTC.

V gene TRBV28 combines with J gene TRBJ2-3; TRBD1 or TRBD2 may be the D gene (5 bases each). The V end lost 3 bases, the J end lost 2 bases, and 12 bases lay between the germline ends. The CDR3 loop spans 15 amino acids. CDR1 MDHEN and CDR2 SYDVKM come from the germline V gene. As DNA, the CDR3 is TGTGCCAGCAGTTTGGGACCGTGGAACACAGATACGCAGTATTTT. It codes for CASSLGPWNTDTQYF.

The rearrangement uses TRBV5-1 and TRBJ2-3; no firm D call. The CDR3 is made up of 14 amino acids. Germline values: CDR1 SGHRS, CDR2 YFSETQ. With 8 bases removed from V and 2 bases from J, the gap between germline ends came to 15 bases. CDR3: CASRLAGVTDTQYF. CDR3 sequence (DNA): TGCGCCAGTCGACTGGCTGGGGTCACAGATACGCAGTATTTT.

The rearrangement uses TRBV10-3 and TRBJ1-1, with D hard to call. V gave up 6 bases and J gave up 6 bases, with 11 bases separating them. Germline CDR1 ENHRY, CDR2 SYGVKD. The CDR3 length is 12 residues. The CDR3, as DNA: TGTGCCATCAGCCGGGAGGCGGCTGAAGCTTTCTTT. Amino acid sequence: CAISREAAEAFF.

V gene TRBV2 combines with J gene TRBJ1-2; D is unresolved. This CDR3 contains 10 residues. Germline V gives CDR1 SNHLY, CDR2 FYNNEI. V dropped 5 bases and J dropped 7 bases, with 5 bases sitting between them. The CDR3 loop reads CASSRRGYTF. The CDR3 nucleotides read TGTGCCAGCAGTAGACGTGGCTACACCTTC.

The chain uses TRBV5-4 and TRBJ2-3; 8 nucleotides match TRBD2. This CDR3 is 15 amino acids long. Germline lookup yields CDR1 SGHNT and CDR2 YYREEE (reference sequence). Losses at the gene ends were 6 bases for V and 3 bases for J; bases not matched to a gene: 9. The DNA of the CDR3 is TGTGCCAGCAATCCCCGGGAGGGCCGTACAGATACGCAGTATTTT. Protein product: CASNPREGRTDTQYF.

The V call is TRBV30, the J call TRBJ2-6; no reliable D call. The V end was cut by 5 bases, the J end by 0 bases, with 8 bases between. In germline, CDR1 is GTSNPN, CDR2 SVGIG (reference sequence). This CDR3 region has 14 residues. The CDR3 protein is CAWDRRSGANVLTF. The CDR3 DNA sequence: TGTGCCTGGGACCGCCGCTCTGGGGCCAACGTCCTGACTTTC.

The rearrangement links TRBV6-5 to TRBJ2-7; D assignment may be TRBD1 or TRBD2 (5 bases each). Germline CDR1 reads MNHEY; CDR2 reads SVGAGI. V was clipped by 10 bases and J by 3 bases, with 19 bases between them. This CDR3 has 14 amino acids. In DNA, the CDR3 is TGTGCCACCCACGGGGCAACCCCCAACTACGAGCAGTACTTC. Translating gives CATHGATPNYEQYF.

The rearrangement links TRBV30 to TRBJ1-1, with D tentatively TRBD1 (6 bases). V lost 0 bases and J 7 bases, leaving 15 bases between the germline ends. The CDR3 covers 14 residues. Germline CDR1 and CDR2: GTSNPN and SVGIG (reference sequence). This CDR3 reads CAWSVGGAPDEAFF. In nucleotides, the CDR3 is TGTGCCTGGAGTGTGGGGGGGGCGCCTGATGAAGCTTTCTTT.

The chain has TRBV11-3 and TRBJ2-1; D is possibly TRBD1 or TRBD2 (5 bases each). Germline loops: CDR1 SGHNT, CDR2 YENEEA. V was clipped by 6 bases and J by 9 bases, with 9 bases between them. The CDR3 has 11 amino acids. The CDR3 is CASRGVGEQFF. CDR3 coding DNA: TGTGCCAGCAGGGGGGTGGGTGAGCAGTTCTTC. The full variable domain, completed using reference TRBV11-3 and TRBJ2-1, is EAGVVQSPRYKIIEKKQPVAFWCNPISGHNTLYWYLQNLGQGPELLIRYENEEAVDDSQLPKDRFSAERLKGVDSTLKIQPAELGDSAVYLCASRGVGEQFFGPGTRLTVL.

The chain is built from TRBV6-1 and TRBJ2-7; 7 bases are a match to TRBD1. J lost 2 bases, V lost 2 bases, and 12 bases had no gene match. CDR1 is MNHNS, CDR2 SASEGT, per germline. The CDR3 runs 17 residues. This CDR3 is CASSERQQGRGTYEQYF. Here the CDR3 DNA reads TGTGCCAGCAGTGAAAGGCAACAGGGGAGAGGAACCTACGAGCAGTACTTC.

The V and J genes are TRBV9 and TRBJ2-7; D is possibly TRBD2 (6 bases). V lost 4 bases to trimming and J lost 3 bases, with 17 bases between them. Germline V gene data show CDR1 as SGDLS and CDR2 as YYNGEE. The length of the CDR3 is 15 residues. CDR3 DNA: TGTGCCAGCAGCTATGGGGGTGGAGGGAGCTACGAGCAGTACTTC. Amino acid sequence: CASSYGGGGSYEQYF.